The clone carrying this TCR beta chain came up many times. As yet, its antigen is unknown. Moderately to severely active ophthalmopathy under 3 months, CAS at least 3, NOSPECS at least 4. PBMCs were isolated by Ficoll-Paque density gradient centrifugation, using about 10 ml of fresh peripheral blood as the starting material. RNA transcripts were the source from which TCR beta CDR3 regions were amplified. After a first-round RT-PCR with HTBI primers, a second-round multiplex PCR was run. Using its own MiXCR run on the multiplex PCR reads, TCRdb lists one record per CDR3 protein. This sample has over 150,000 distinct CDR3 sequences, with 30% to 45% found just once. The source of the sample is a study of Graves' ophthalmopathy and Graves' hyperthyroidism. Study-wide results and limits: The 13-signature model separated ophthalmopathy from stable hyperthyroidism at approximately 91% sensitivity and around 80% specificity. The majority of expanded thyroid clonotypes above 0.001 frequency also occurred in blood.

CDR1 and CDR2 (germline): SGHVS, FNYEAQ. V dropped 0 bases and J dropped 7 bases, with 15 bases sitting between them. The CDR3 has 15 residues. Sequencing was carried out using peripheral blood. This TCR came from a woman between 40 and 55 years old with Graves' ophthalmopathy. This chain connects TRBV7-6 to TRBJ1-1; a weak D match, TRBD1 (5 bases). CDR3 bases: TGTGCCAGCAGCTTAGCCAGACAAGGGGCGGGTGAAGCTTTCTTT. Its translation: CASSLARQGAGEAFF.